The present T cell receptor beta chain was sequenced within a study of T cell responses to AZD1222 COVID-19 vaccine. CDR1 MNHNS and CDR2 SASEGT come from the germline V gene. V lost 1 base and J lost 7, with 16 bases in between. The CDR3 spans 16 residues. Findings of the study overall: The sample set comprised mostly white British donors with more females, and clonal diversity was possibly underestimated.

The protocol was immunoSEQ multiplex PCR, while the TCRdb copy is restricted to in-frame clones and leaves out a portion. The sample consists of 150,000 to 200,000 clones, roughly 88% of them appearing once. In the case of this clone: What it binds is not known.

Sequencing was performed on peripheral blood, taken 28 days after the second AZD1222 dose. The origin of this receptor is an adult who received the AZD1222 COVID-19 vaccine. This chain joins TRBV6-1 and TRBJ2-2; weak D call: TRBD2 (6 bases). The CDR3 DNA follows: TGTGCCAGCAGTGAAGTGGGGGGACCCGGGCTCGGGGAGCTGTTTTTT. Its translation: CASSEVGGPGLGELFF.